Below, 15 T cell receptor beta chains from the same sample are listed, as sequenced in a study of cytomegalovirus exposure and HLA in healthy donors. The PCR used 60 Vbeta and 13 Jbeta primers. Libraries were prepared by immunoSEQ multiplex PCR; TCRdb keeps only in-frame clonotypes and omits some of them. This sample has about 130,000 clones, with approximately 82% found just once. Sequenced material: PBMCs. The receptors were gathered from a female donor in good health and CMV-seronegative.

Relative to its sample, this clone is medium-sized. This chain connects TRBV5-4 to TRBJ1-3; D ambiguous. V lost 0 bases and J 2 bases, leaving 6 bases between the germline ends. The CDR3 runs to 14 residues. Germline V CDR1 and CDR2: SGHNT, YYREEE (reference sequence). Here the CDR3 reads CASSLGGTGNTIYF. The CDR3 region has the DNA TGTGCCAGCAGCTTGGGAGGGACTGGAAACACCATATATTTT.

The chain uses TRBV28 and TRBJ2-7, with TRBD2 matching over 8 bases. The CDR3 covers 13 residues. V lost 4 bases to trimming and J lost 5 bases; unmatched junction nucleotides: 4. Germline loops: CDR1 MDHEN, CDR2 SYDVKM. As DNA, the CDR3 is TGTGCCAGCAGTTCGGGGGGGGTGGACGAGCAGTACTTC. Translation gives CASSSGGVDEQYF.

This sequence joins TRBV19 and TRBJ2-3, with 12 bases identical to TRBD1. The germline CDR1 and CDR2 sequences are LNHDA and SQIVND (reference sequence). The CDR3 is 14 residues long. The trim removed 6 bases at V and 8 bases at J, leaving 6 bases unmatched. The CDR3 region is CASSRDRGRGTQYF. The CDR3 DNA follows: TGTGCCAGTAGCAGGGACAGGGGGCGCGGTACGCAGTATTTT.

The chain employs TRBV6-1 and TRBJ2-5; maybe TRBD1 (6 bases). In germline, CDR1 is MNHNS, CDR2 SASEGT. Trimming stripped 6 bases from V and 1 base from J, with 9 bases between. This CDR3 region has 13 residues. The CDR3 DNA reads as TGTGCCAGCAGCCGGGACACCCAAGAGACCCAGTACTTC. Translation: CASSRDTQETQYF.

The genes are TRBV9 and TRBJ2-1; TRBD2 aligns across 13 bases. V lost 3 bases, J lost 7 bases, and 7 bases stayed unmatched. CDR1 is SGDLS and CDR2 is YYNGEE in the germline V gene. The CDR3 consists of 16 residues. The CDR3 region is CASSAQLAGGLNEQFF. The CDR3 bases are TGTGCCAGCAGCGCGCAACTAGCGGGAGGGCTAAATGAGCAGTTCTTC. The whole variable domain, remainder taken from reference TRBV9 and TRBJ2-1, is DSGVTQTPKHLITATGQRVTLRCSPRSGDLSVYWYQQSLDQGLQFLIQYYNGEERAKGNILERFSAQQFPDLHSELNLSSLELGDSALYFCASSAQLAGGLNEQFFGPGTRLTVL.

V gene TRBV4-1 combines with J gene TRBJ2-3, with TRBD2 as a possible D gene (7 bases). The CDR3 contains 13 residues. V gave up 8 bases and J gave up 3 bases, with 12 bases separating them. Germline V lookup: CDR1 MGHRA, CDR2 YSYEKL. Written as DNA, the CDR3 is TGCGCCAGCGGGGGCGGGAGTACAGATACGCAGTATTTT. This encodes CASGGGSTDTQYF.

The chain has TRBV6-6 and TRBJ1-2, with 8 nucleotides matching TRBD1. From germline, CDR1 is MNHNY and CDR2 SVGAGI (reference sequence). The junction had 4 bases not matched to a gene; V was cut back by 5 bases and J by 2 bases. CDR3 size: 14 residues. The CDR3 DNA follows: TGTGCCAGCAGTCCAGGGGGCGAAAACTATGGCTACACCTTC. Its protein product is CASSPGGENYGYTF.

This chain uses TRBV28 with TRBJ2-7; 8 bases align to TRBD1. Germline CDR1 and CDR2: MDHEN and SYDVKM. The CDR3 sequence is 15 residues long. Germline trimming cut 2 bases from V and 4 bases from J; bases unmatched to any gene: 7. The CDR3 DNA reads TGTGCCAGCAGTTTAGGCAGGGGGCGCGGTTACGAGCAGTACTTC. This encodes CASSLGRGRGYEQYF.

The chain combines TRBV4-1 with TRBJ2-7; 11 nucleotides align to TRBD2. CDR1 MGHRA and CDR2 YSYEKL come from the germline V gene. CDR3 length: 15 amino acids. The junction had 2 bases not matched to a gene; V was cut back by 4 bases and J by 0 bases. CDR3 loop: CASSLGLAGSYEQYF. The CDR3 DNA reads as TGCGCCAGCAGCCTTGGACTAGCGGGCTCCTACGAGCAGTACTTC.

This clone was found a few times. V is TRBV19 and J is TRBJ1-2; TRBD1 matches at 9 bases. The CDR3 extends over 15 amino acids. The V segment lost 7 bases and the J segment 1 base; nucleotides outside the gene matches: 7. Per germline, CDR1 LNHDA and CDR2 SQIVND (reference sequence). CDR3: CASTQGQGFNYGYTF. The CDR3 DNA is TGTGCCAGTACCCAAGGACAGGGGTTTAACTATGGCTACACCTTC. Supplemented by reference TRBV19 and TRBJ1-2, the full variable domain reads DGGITQSPKYLFRKEGQNVTLSCEQNLNHDAMYWYRQDPGQGLRLIYYSQIVNDFQKGDIAEGYSVSREKKESFPLTVTSAQKNPTAFYLCASTQGQGFNYGYTFGSGTRLTVV.

The V gene is TRBV6-5, the J gene TRBJ2-7, with 8 bases aligning to TRBD2. CDR3 size: 15 residues. Germline V gene lookup returns CDR1 MNHEY and CDR2 SVGAGI. J was trimmed by 0 bases and V by 4 bases; bases with no gene match: 5. The CDR3 sequence is CASSFSGGNSYEQYF. CDR3 sequence (DNA): TGTGCCAGCAGTTTCAGCGGGGGAAACTCCTACGAGCAGTACTTC.

This clone has just a few counts. This chain joins TRBV5-1 and TRBJ1-1, with unresolved D. From germline, CDR1 is SGHRS and CDR2 YFSETQ. Trimming pared 4 bases from V and 4 bases from J, leaving 5 bases between. This CDR3 spans 11 amino acids. This CDR3 is CASSLGTEAFF. The DNA for the CDR3 is TGCGCCAGCAGCCTAGGCACTGAAGCTTTCTTT. Variable domain in full (rest from reference TRBV5-1 and TRBJ1-1): KAGVTQTPRYLIKTRGQQVTLSCSPISGHRSVSWYQQTPGQGLQFLFEYFSETQRNKGNFPGRFSGRQFSNSRSEMNVSTLELGDSALYLCASSLGTEAFFGQGTRLTVV.

This chain joins TRBV9 and TRBJ2-7, with 7 bases fitting TRBD2. Per germline, CDR1 SGDLS and CDR2 YYNGEE. V gave up 4 bases and J gave up 3 bases; unmatched junction bases: 10. The CDR3 has 15 amino acids. The CDR3 sequence: CASSSINGTIYEQYF. The CDR3 DNA follows: TGTGCCAGCAGCTCCATTAACGGGACTATCTACGAGCAGTACTTC. Full variable domain (remainder filled in from reference TRBV9 and TRBJ2-7): DSGVTQTPKHLITATGQRVTLRCSPRSGDLSVYWYQQSLDQGLQFLIQYYNGEERAKGNILERFSAQQFPDLHSELNLSSLELGDSALYFCASSSINGTIYEQYFGPGTRLTVT.

The V call is TRBV7-2, the J call TRBJ1-2, with 8 positions matching TRBD1. The CDR3 is made up of 15 amino acids. The junction had 8 bases not matched to a gene; V was cut back by 1 base and J by 7 bases. The germline gives CDR1 SGHTA, CDR2 FQGNSA. For the CDR3, the DNA is TGTGCCAGCAGCTTAGTCCGCACAGGGGGTGGTGGCTACACCTTC. It translates to CASSLVRTGGGGYTF.

The chain carries TRBV19 and TRBJ1-1; no definite D call. Germline V gene sequence: CDR1 LNHDA, CDR2 SQIVND (reference sequence). Between the trimmed V and J ends, which lost 3 bases and 3 bases, there was a span of 8 bases. This CDR3 spans 13 amino acids. The CDR3 is CASSIDRDTEAFF. CDR3 DNA sequence: TGTGCCAGTAGTATCGACCGGGACACTGAAGCTTTCTTT.